This TCR beta chain came from a study of cytomegalovirus exposure and HLA in healthy donors. A few counts support this clone. PCR primers comprised 60 Vbeta and 13 Jbeta primers. Repertoires were generated with immunoSEQ multiplex PCR, while TCRdb's copy carries only in-frame clones and drops some. Altogether about 200,000 clones are present, around four fifths being singletons, with the ten largest covering around 2.7%. This CDR3 spans 14 amino acids. Deletions cut 6 bases from V and 0 bases from J, with 11 bases between. Per germline, CDR1 MNHEY and CDR2 SVGAGI. The sequence was collected from a woman between 35 and 50 years old in good health and CMV-seronegative. The V gene is TRBV6-5, the J gene TRBJ1-1, with D tentatively TRBD1 (6 bases). Sequenced sample: PBMCs. The CDR3 nucleotides read TGTGCCAGCAGCCTGGGGGCGATGAACACTGAAGCTTTCTTT. Protein: CASSLGAMNTEAFF.